This T cell receptor beta chain emerged from a study of beta chain features in type 1 diabetes. This clone came up a few times. No antigen is known for it. Expressed TCRB transcripts got sequenced, as all isolated RNA was reverse transcribed. The repertoire was sequenced with immunoSEQ multiplex PCR; TCRdb's copy has only in-frame clones and lacks some. The profile shows about 660,000 clones, more than 12% of them singletons. General study findings and limits: Whatever favoring of shorter templates PCR might show would apply equally to patients and controls. Insertions at VDJ junctions were less frequent in type 1 diabetes patients. These patients also deleted more nucleotides at the same junctions. For Type 1 diabetes patients, all four CD4+ subsets carried TCRB CDR3s that were moderately but significantly shorter.

The receptor's source is a man between 18 and 29 years old with type 1 diabetes. Sequenced material: naive CD4+ T cells from blood.

CDR3 coding DNA: TGTGCCAGCAGCCTAGGACAGGGTGTGACCTATGGCTACACCTTC. This codes for CASSLGQGVTYGYTF. The rearrangement joins TRBV7-2 to TRBJ1-2; 8 bases are a match to TRBD1. The J segment lost 4 bases and the V segment lost 5 bases, leaving 9 bases of the junction unmatched. There are 15 residues in the CDR3. Germline V CDR1 and CDR2: SGHTA, FQGNSA.